This T cell receptor (beta chain) stems from a study of beta chain features in type 1 diabetes. The study, taken as a whole, reports: TCRB CDR3s were moderately but significantly shorter in Type 1 diabetes patients in all four CD4+ subsets.

Expressed TCRB transcripts were sequenced after all isolated RNA was converted to cDNA. Repertoires were generated with immunoSEQ multiplex PCR, while TCRdb's copy carries only in-frame clones and drops some. In the table there are hundreds of thousands of clones, about a tenth of which are singletons. The V gene's germline CDR1 is SQVTM and CDR2 ANQGSEA. V was pared by 6 bases and J by 9 bases, with 21 bases between. This CDR3 has 14 residues. Concerning this clone: Its antigen remains unidentified.

The V and J genes are TRBV29-1 and TRBJ2-1; D is perhaps TRBD1 (5 bases). The sample was naive CD4+ T cells from blood. The sequence derives from a man between 25 and 39 years old with type 1 diabetes. CDR3: CSVATALRLSEQFF. In nucleotides, the CDR3 is TGCAGCGTCGCGACAGCTCTACGATTGAGTGAGCAGTTCTTC.